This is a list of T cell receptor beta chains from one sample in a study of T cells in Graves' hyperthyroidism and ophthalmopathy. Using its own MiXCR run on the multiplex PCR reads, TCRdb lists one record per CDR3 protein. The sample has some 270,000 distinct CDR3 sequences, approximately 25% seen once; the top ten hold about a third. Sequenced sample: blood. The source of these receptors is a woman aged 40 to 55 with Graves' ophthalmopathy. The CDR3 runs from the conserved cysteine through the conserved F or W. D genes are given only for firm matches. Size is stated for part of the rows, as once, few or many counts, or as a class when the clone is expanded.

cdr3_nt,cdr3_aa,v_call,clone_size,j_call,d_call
TGCAGCGTTGAAGCACCCTCCTACGAGCAGTACTTC,CSVEAPSYEQYF,TRBV29-1,many,TRBJ2-7,NA
TGTGCCACACAAGGGGCAGGGGATGGCTACACCTTC,CATQGAGDGYTF,TRBV11-2,many,TRBJ1-2,NA
TGTGCCAGCACTCGGGACAGGGCGTTGGACTATGGCTACACCTTC,CASTRDRALDYGYTF,TRBV12-3/TRBV12-4,many,TRBJ1-2,TRBD1
TGCAGCGTTGAGGCAGGGTTGGGCCTTGGCTACACCTTC,CSVEAGLGLGYTF,TRBV29-1,many,TRBJ1-2,NA
TGTGCCAGCACCGGTGGACTCAAAAATCAGCCCCAGCATTTT,CASTGGLKNQPQHF,TRBV28,many,TRBJ1-5,NA
TGTGCCAGCAATGACGGGACAGGTGACGCCGGGGAGCTGTTTTTT,CASNDGTGDAGELFF,TRBV6-1,many,TRBJ2-2,TRBD1
TGTGCCAGCAGCGTAGGGGCGGCGACCTACGAGCAGTACTTC,CASSVGAATYEQYF,TRBV9,few,TRBJ2-7,NA
TGTGCCAGCAGCTTAGAGGGGACTAGGAGGACCGGGGAGCTGTTTTTT,CASSLEGTRRTGELFF,TRBV7-8,few,TRBJ2-2,TRBD2
TGTGCCAGCAGCTTATTTGGCCCGCCGGATACGCAGTATTTT,CASSLFGPPDTQYF,TRBV7-3,many,TRBJ2-3,NA
TGTGCCAGCTCACCAAGGTCTATAAGCTCTGGGGCCAACGTCCTGACTTTC,CASSPRSISSGANVLTF,TRBV18,NA,TRBJ2-6,NA
TGCGCCAGCAGCCAAATAGGGCAGTCCGGCGAGCAGTACTTC,CASSQIGQSGEQYF,TRBV4-1,many,TRBJ2-7,NA
TGTGCCAGCAGCTTAGACGGCGGGAGAGAGACCCAGTACTTC,CASSLDGGRETQYF,TRBV11-2,many,TRBJ2-5,TRBD2
TGTGCCAGCAATCCACTCCAGACCCGATGGAACACTGAAGCTTTCTTT,CASNPLQTRWNTEAFF,TRBV6-1,NA,TRBJ1-1,NA
TGCAGCGTTGCGGGGGCACAGAACACCGGGGAGCTGTTTTTT,CSVAGAQNTGELFF,TRBV29-1,many,TRBJ2-2,NA
TGTGCCAGCAGTTTATCTGGCGTTGGCACAGATACGCAGTATTTT,CASSLSGVGTDTQYF,TRBV27,NA,TRBJ2-3,NA
TGCAGTGCTAGAGGGCAGACCCAGTACTTC,CSARGQTQYF,TRBV20-1,NA,TRBJ2-5,NA
TGTGCCAGCGGGGTGGGGAAAACCTACGAGCAGTACTTC,CASGVGKTYEQYF,TRBV6-5,many,TRBJ2-7,NA
TGTGCCAGCAGCCCCATAGCGGGAGTGGCTGGGGAGCTGTTTTTT,CASSPIAGVAGELFF,TRBV2,NA,TRBJ2-2,TRBD2
TGTGCCAGCAGGGGTAGTGGGGGACGGGACTATGGCTACACCTTC,CASRGSGGRDYGYTF,TRBV6-5,many,TRBJ1-2,NA
TGCAGTGCTCCCCGGGGACTAGCGGATAGGAACATTCAGTACTTC,CSAPRGLADRNIQYF,TRBV20-1,many,TRBJ2-4,TRBD2
TGTGCCAGCACCCCCGGGACAAGGAGCTCCTACGAGCAGTACTTC,CASTPGTRSSYEQYF,TRBV28,many,TRBJ2-7,NA
TGTGCCAGCAGCGTCACAGGGGGCGGCTACACCTTC,CASSVTGGGYTF,TRBV11-2,NA,TRBJ1-2,TRBD1
TGTGCCTGGGCGCGGGACTGGAACACTGAAGCTTTCTTT,CAWARDWNTEAFF,TRBV30,many,TRBJ1-1,NA